The 28 T cell receptor beta chains listed next were all sequenced from one sample in a study of T cells in Graves' hyperthyroidism and ophthalmopathy. RNA transcripts gave rise to amplified TCR beta CDR3 regions. RT-PCR in the first round (using the HTBI primer set) targeted the TCR CDR3. TCRdb redid the calling of the multiplex PCR reads with MiXCR, one entry per CDR3 protein. The top ten clones hold roughly a quarter of a sample with 300,000 to 450,000 distinct CDR3 sequences, 15% to 19% of them seen once. The specimen sequenced was blood. The receptors were gathered from a woman under 30 with Graves' hyperthyroidism that later progressed to Graves' ophthalmopathy.

There are a few counts of this clonotype. CDR3 DNA sequence: TGTGCCAGCAGCGTACTAGCGGGAGTTACCGGGGAGCTGTTTTTT. This encodes CASSVLAGVTGELFF. This chain joins TRBV9 and TRBJ2-2, with TRBD2 matching over 10 bases. J was trimmed by 5 bases and V by 1 base; bases with no gene match: 2. This CDR3 contains 15 residues. The germline CDR1 and CDR2 sequences are SGDLS and YYNGEE.

V and J are TRBV5-1 and TRBJ2-5, with 9 bases identical to TRBD2. Germline values: CDR1 SGHRS, CDR2 YFSETQ. The CDR3 totals 16 residues. The junction had 9 bases not matched to a gene; V was cut back by 1 base and J by 5 bases. CDR3: CASSLFSGSFGETQYF. In DNA form, the CDR3 reads TGCGCCAGCAGCTTGTTTAGCGGGAGTTTTGGGGAGACCCAGTACTTC.

This clonotype occurred a few times. The V call is TRBV30, the J call TRBJ1-6, with D uncertain. V lost 1 base to trimming and J lost 9 bases, with 16 bases between them. Germline CDR1 is GTSNPN and CDR2 is SVGIG (reference sequence). The CDR3 extends over 15 amino acids. The CDR3 protein is CAWSALGPRGSPLHF. The CDR3 coding sequence is TGTGCCTGGAGTGCACTTGGACCTCGGGGTTCACCCCTCCACTTT.

This clonotype has a handful of counts. The chain has TRBV7-2 and TRBJ2-2; possibly TRBD1 or TRBD2 for D (6 bases each). Trimming left V 0 bases short and J 7 bases short, with 12 bases between. CDR1 and CDR2 from the germline V gene are SGHTA and FQGNSA. The CDR3 loop spans 15 amino acids. The DNA of the CDR3 is TGTGCCAGCAGCTTAGCACGGGGGCTCGGCGGGGAGCTGTTTTTT. Protein: CASSLARGLGGELFF.

In this sample, this clonotype turned up many times. J is TRBJ2-1 and V is TRBV27; 7 bases are a match to TRBD1. With 5 bases clipped from V and 10 bases from J, the junction kept 5 bases outside the gene matches. Germline V CDR1 and CDR2: MNHEY, SMNVEV (reference sequence). The CDR3 sequence is 12 residues long. CDR3 coding DNA: TGTGCCAGCAGTCTGACAGGGCGCGAGCAGTTCTTC. This codes for CASSLTGREQFF.

The chain is built from TRBV9 and TRBJ2-1; 7 nucleotides agree with TRBD2. The CDR3 has 17 residues. Germline values: CDR1 SGDLS, CDR2 YYNGEE. Trimming removed 0 bases from V and 0 bases from J; junction bases left unmatched: 6. The CDR3 here is CASSVGGGEGSYNEQFF. The CDR3 DNA is TGTGCCAGCAGCGTAGGAGGCGGGGAGGGCTCCTACAATGAGCAGTTCTTC.

This clonotype was detected many times. V is TRBV28 and J is TRBJ1-2; D perhaps matches TRBD1 (5 bases). The CDR3 is made up of 15 amino acids. The germline V and J ends were trimmed by 5 bases and 2 bases, with 15 bases remaining between them. CDR1 MDHEN and CDR2 SYDVKM come from the germline V gene. For the CDR3, the DNA is TGTGCCAGCAGTCCGACGGGACGGACAAACTATGGCTACACCTTC. This sequence encodes CASSPTGRTNYGYTF.

The gene calls are TRBV6-2 or TRBV6-3 and TRBJ1-1, with D possibly TRBD1 on 6 matching bases. V was pared by 2 bases and J by 0 bases, with 13 bases between. Per germline, CDR1 MNHEY and CDR2 SVGEGT. The CDR3 length is 16 residues. CDR3 loop: CASSYEGGLLNTEAFF. The CDR3 nucleotides read TGTGCCAGCAGTTACGAAGGGGGGCTCCTGAACACTGAAGCTTTCTTT.

This clonotype was counted ten times or more. The chain employs TRBV7-2 and TRBJ2-1; no clear D. The CDR3 is 11 amino acids. V lost 1 base and J lost 8, with 3 bases in between. Germline-derived CDR1 and CDR2 are SGHTA and FQGNSA. DNA of the CDR3: TGTGCCAGCAGCTTAGAGGATGAGCAGTTCTTC. Translating it yields CASSLEDEQFF.

This clonotype was observed many times. V usage is TRBV11-2 and J usage is TRBJ2-3; the D call may be TRBD1 or TRBD2 (5 bases each). CDR1 is SGHAT, CDR2 FQNNGV, per germline. The CDR3 runs 15 residues. V dropped 5 bases and J dropped 4 bases, with 16 bases sitting between them. For the CDR3, the DNA is TGTGCCAGCAGCCACGCCGGAAGGGGAGCAGATACGCAGTATTTT. Residues: CASSHAGRGADTQYF.

This clonotype came up a few times. CDR3 coding DNA: TGTGCCAGCTCACCAGGGCAGTTACTGCTAGCCAAAAACATTCAGTACTTC. It translates to CASSPGQLLLAKNIQYF. This chain connects TRBV18 to TRBJ2-4, with D uncertain. The germline gives CDR1 KGHSH, CDR2 LQKENI. There are 17 residues in the CDR3. The V end was cut by 2 bases, the J end by 0 bases, with 14 bases between.

This clonotype showed up just a few times. The chain combines TRBV5-1 with TRBJ2-1; D possibly corresponds to TRBD2 (6 bases). The CDR3 runs 17 residues. Trimming removed 3 bases at V and 0 bases at J, with 16 bases between. Per germline, CDR1 SGHRS and CDR2 YFSETQ. CDR3 residues: CASSSPGGASSYNEQFF. CDR3 nucleotide sequence: TGCGCCAGCAGCTCGCCCGGAGGGGCGAGCTCCTACAATGAGCAGTTCTTC. Drawing the rest from reference TRBV5-1 and TRBJ2-1, the complete variable domain is KAGVTQTPRYLIKTRGQQVTLSCSPISGHRSVSWYQQTPGQGLQFLFEYFSETQRNKGNFPGRFSGRQFSNSRSEMNVSTLELGDSALYLCASSSPGGASSYNEQFFGPGTRLTVL.

V usage is TRBV7-8 and J usage is TRBJ2-7, with 7 nucleotides matching TRBD2. The ends lost 0 bases at V and 3 bases at J; junction bases unmatched: 5. This CDR3 spans 15 amino acids. Germline assignment: CDR1 SGHVS and CDR2 FQNEAQ. The CDR3 DNA is TGTGCCAGCAGCTTAGCGCCTAGCGGAAACTACGAGCAGTACTTC. Protein: CASSLAPSGNYEQYF.

Only a few counts were recorded for this clonotype. The rearrangement uses TRBV6-5 and TRBJ2-7; no definite D call. Germline CDR1 MNHEY, CDR2 SVGAGI. The CDR3 length is 13 residues. The V end lost 0 bases, the J end lost 0 bases, and 3 bases lay between the germline ends. The CDR3 DNA is TGTGCCAGCAGTTACTCACGCTCCTACGAGCAGTACTTC. Amino acids: CASSYSRSYEQYF.

In this sample, this clonotype turned up many times. The gene calls are TRBV28 and TRBJ2-3; 7 bases are a match to TRBD1. The CDR3 is 17 amino acids. The V gene end was trimmed by 9 bases and the J gene end by 0 bases; junction bases not matched to a gene: 15. Germline CDR1 reads MDHEN; CDR2 reads SYDVKM. CDR3 nucleotide sequence: TGTGCCAGTAGAAACAGGGGCGCTCTTACTAGCACAGATACGCAGTATTTT. Translating it yields CASRNRGALTSTDTQYF. Together with reference TRBV28 and TRBJ2-3, the CDR3 gives the full variable domain: DVKVTQSSRYLVKRTGEKVFLECVQDMDHENMFWYRQDPGLGLRLIYFSYDVKMKEKGDIPEGYSVSREKKERFSLILESASTNQTSMYLCASRNRGALTSTDTQYFGPGTRLTVL.

CDR3 DNA sequence: TGTGCCAGCAGTTCGGGACCTAAAGGGACCCAGTACTTC. Translation gives CASSSGPKGTQYF. This rearrangement joins TRBV28 to TRBJ2-5, with D tentatively TRBD1 or TRBD2 (5 bases each). The CDR3 is made up of 13 amino acids. With 4 bases removed from V and 7 bases from J, the gap between germline ends came to 13 bases. Germline lookup yields CDR1 MDHEN and CDR2 SYDVKM.

Comment on this clonotype: Just one base apart from a much larger clone, this may be a read error. The chain links TRBV29-1 to TRBJ2-1; D is perhaps TRBD1 (5 bases). With 0 bases removed from V and 9 bases from J, the gap between germline ends came to 18 bases. Germline V gene data show CDR1 as SQVTM and CDR2 as ANQGSEA. This CDR3 has 15 amino acids. CDR3 sequence: CSVEELIGVEAEQFF. The CDR3 nucleotides read TGCAGCGTTGAAGAATTGATAGGGGTTGAGGCTGAGCAGTTCTTC.

This clonotype was seen repeatedly, ten times or more. The chain employs TRBV2 and TRBJ1-5; D gene ambiguous. The CDR3 length is 15 residues. V was cut by 5 bases and J by 0 bases, with 11 bases left in between. Germline-derived CDR1 and CDR2 are SNHLY and FYNNEI. The CDR3 bases are TGTGCCAGCAGTCCCGGGGTTTATAGCAATCAGCCCCAGCATTTT. This sequence encodes CASSPGVYSNQPQHF.

This clonotype appeared a single time. A much larger clone lies a single base off, so this may be a read error. The rearrangement joins TRBV7-9 to TRBJ2-7; D remains ambiguous. The CDR3 contains 12 residues. The V end lost 1 base, the J end lost 3 bases, and 4 bases lay between the germline ends. Germline lookup yields CDR1 SEHNR and CDR2 FQNEAQ (reference sequence). The CDR3 reads CASSLEYYEQYF. The CDR3 DNA is TGTGCCAGCAGCTTAGAATACTACGAGCAGTACTTC.

This clonotype occurred a few times. The chain is built from TRBV18 and TRBJ2-7; 10 nucleotides agree with TRBD2. The CDR3 has 17 amino acids. The trim removed 2 bases at V and 2 bases at J, leaving 9 bases unmatched. Germline V gene lookup returns CDR1 KGHSH and CDR2 LQKENI. The chain's CDR3 is CASSPRIKREGPYEQYF. CDR3 sequence (DNA): TGTGCCAGCTCACCAAGGATCAAGCGGGAGGGCCCCTACGAGCAGTACTTC.

This clonotype was counted many times. The chain employs TRBV20-1 and TRBJ2-1; no definite D call. The CDR3 runs 14 residues. V dropped 3 bases and J dropped 1 base, with 10 bases sitting between them. Germline V lookup: CDR1 DFQATT, CDR2 SNEGSKA (reference sequence). The CDR3 sequence is CSASSPGSYNEQFF. The CDR3 nucleotides are TGCAGTGCTAGTAGCCCGGGTTCCTACAATGAGCAGTTCTTC.

This clonotype was detected only a few times. The chain carries TRBV11-2 and TRBJ2-5, with D perhaps being TRBD1 or TRBD2 (6 bases each). V was trimmed by 9 bases and J by 2 bases, leaving 19 bases between them. Per germline, CDR1 SGHAT and CDR2 FQNNGV. The CDR3 has 15 amino acids. The CDR3: CASNEGRTAQETQYF. The CDR3 DNA is TGTGCCAGTAATGAGGGGAGGACAGCTCAAGAGACCCAGTACTTC.

This clonotype was recorded at least ten times. J is TRBJ1-2 and V is TRBV18, with D possibly matching TRBD1 (5 bases). This CDR3 contains 15 residues. V was trimmed by 5 bases and J by 5 bases, leaving 18 bases between them. From germline, CDR1 is KGHSH and CDR2 LQKENI. The CDR3 loop is CASSEGRSAFYGYTF. DNA for the CDR3: TGTGCCAGCTCAGAGGGACGGAGCGCCTTTTATGGCTACACCTTC.

The rearrangement joins TRBV5-6 to TRBJ2-7; D uncertain. V was clipped by 2 bases and J by 1 base, with 10 bases between them. Germline loops: CDR1 SGHDT, CDR2 YYEEEE. CDR3 length: 14 residues. CDR3 DNA sequence: TGTGCCAGCAGCTTCCGGCATTCTTCCTACGAGCAGTACTTC. It encodes CASSFRHSSYEQYF.

This clonotype was seen repeatedly, ten times or more. CDR3 sequence reads: CASSPLSGANYGYTF. CDR3 DNA sequence: TGTGCCAGCAGCCCATTGTCAGGAGCTAACTATGGCTACACCTTC. V is TRBV28 and J is TRBJ1-2; the D is unclear. From germline, CDR1 is MDHEN and CDR2 SYDVKM. Deletions cut 6 bases from V and 0 bases from J, with 14 bases between. This CDR3 has 15 residues.

In its sample, this clonotype was seen many times. The chain uses TRBV9 and TRBJ2-5, with D possibly TRBD2 on 5 matching bases. The germline gives CDR1 SGDLS, CDR2 YYNGEE. CDR3 size: 14 residues. Between the trimmed V and J ends, which lost 0 bases and 3 bases, there was a span of 9 bases. CDR3 DNA: TGTGCCAGCAGCGTAGCCCTAGCAGAAGAGACCCAGTACTTC. It translates to CASSVALAEETQYF.

This clonotype was seen only a few times. This chain connects TRBV6-2 or TRBV6-3 to TRBJ2-3; D possibly corresponds to TRBD2 (6 bases). From germline, CDR1 is MNHEY and CDR2 SVGEGT. Trimming took 3 bases from V and 6 from J, leaving 13 bases between them. This CDR3 comprises 14 residues. The CDR3 loop reads CASSYRRGSDTQYF. CDR3 in DNA: TGTGCCAGCAGTTATCGGCGGGGTAGCGATACGCAGTATTTT.

This clonotype was picked up many times. The chain couples TRBV7-2 to TRBJ2-1; 8 bases map to TRBD2. This CDR3 comprises 22 residues. Germline CDR1 SGHTA, CDR2 FQGNSA. V gave up 1 base and J gave up 5 bases; unmatched junction bases: 25. The CDR3 is CASSLVGLAGDIGVTLNNEQFF. The DNA for the CDR3 is TGTGCCAGCAGCTTAGTAGGTCTAGCGGGCGATATCGGAGTTACCCTTAACAATGAGCAGTTCTTC.